Below are 32 T cell receptor beta chains sequenced from a single sample in a study of blood T cell repertoires in COVID-19 (dated by TCRdb to between 2020 and 2021). The library was produced with the immunoSEQ multiplex PCR assay. TCRdb retrieved this table from immuneACCESS and kept in-frame rearrangements only. Not all clones are present; in checked studies, unresolved V genes account for under half, and no reason is known for the remainder. The sample table lists 200,000 or so clones, roughly 82% of them with a count of one. The top ten hold under 5.5% of the sample. The specimen sequenced was peripheral blood. The source is a woman younger than 45 with acute or convalescent COVID-19.

The J gene is TRBJ2-5, the V gene TRBV7-2, with D uncertain. Trimming stripped 5 bases from V and 8 bases from J, with 9 bases between. The CDR3 loop spans 11 amino acids. Germline CDR1 reads SGHTA; CDR2 reads FQGNSA. Here the CDR3 DNA reads TGTGCCAGCAGCCCACAGAGAACCCAGTACTTC. Its translation is CASSPQRTQYF.

The chain is built from TRBV7-3 and TRBJ1-1, with unresolved D. The CDR3 length is 15 residues. Germline V lookup: CDR1 SGHTA, CDR2 FQGTGA. Trimming stripped 1 base from V and 4 bases from J, with 13 bases between. CDR3: CASSLKVAGGTEAFF. The CDR3 DNA is TGTGCCAGCAGCTTAAAGGTGGCAGGTGGCACTGAAGCTTTCTTT.

This chain joins TRBV11-2 and TRBJ2-5, with 8 bases identical to TRBD1. Germline values: CDR1 SGHAT, CDR2 FQNNGV. Unmatched junction bases numbered 5, after V lost 4 bases and J lost 1 base. CDR3 size: 15 residues. The CDR3 loop reads CASSSPDRAQETQYF. CDR3 DNA sequence: TGTGCCAGCAGCTCACCGGACAGGGCCCAAGAGACCCAGTACTTC. Filled out from reference TRBV11-2 and TRBJ2-5, the complete variable domain reads EAGVAQSPRYKIIEKRQSVAFWCNPISGHATLYWYQQILGQGPKLLIQFQNNGVVDDSQLPKDRFSAERLKGVDSTLKIQPAKLEDSAVYLCASSSPDRAQETQYFGPGTRLLVL.

The chain carries TRBV6-1 and TRBJ1-2; possible D gene TRBD1, 6 bases. This CDR3 contains 13 residues. The germline V gene encodes CDR1 MNHNS and CDR2 SASEGT. Deletions cut 3 bases from V and 13 bases from J, with 18 bases between. The CDR3 loop reads CASSETGIMAGTF. CDR3 DNA: TGTGCCAGCAGTGAGACAGGTATTATGGCTGGCACCTTC.

J is TRBJ2-1 and V is TRBV7-2; D is ambiguous. The CDR3 runs 13 residues. From germline, CDR1 is SGHTA and CDR2 FQGNSA. V was clipped by 3 bases and J by 6 bases, with 9 bases between them. The CDR3 reads CASSLSRLNEQFF. CDR3 bases: TGTGCCAGCAGCTTGAGTAGACTCAATGAGCAGTTCTTC.

This clone was detected only a few times. The rearrangement uses TRBV20-1 and TRBJ2-1, with 9 bases lining up with TRBD2. Germline-derived CDR1 and CDR2 are DFQATT and SNEGSKA (reference sequence). This CDR3 spans 15 amino acids. J gave up 5 bases and V 3 bases, and 8 bases lay outside the gene matches. DNA for the CDR3: TGCAGTGCTAGTAACGCGGGAGGGCCTCACAATGAGCAGTTCTTC. Its protein is CSASNAGGPHNEQFF.

The V gene is TRBV7-2, the J gene TRBJ2-4; 9 nucleotides line up with TRBD2. The germline CDR1 and CDR2 sequences are SGHTA and FQGNSA. V trimming: 1 base; J trimming: 3 bases; junction bases outside the gene matches: 10. The CDR3 has 18 amino acids. As DNA, the CDR3 is TGTGCCAGCAGCTTAGTTGCGGGGGGGCCTCTGGGCAAAAACATTCAGTACTTC. This translates into CASSLVAGGPLGKNIQYF.

The rearrangement links TRBV27 to TRBJ1-5; D not certain. Trimming took off 0 bases at V and 6 bases at J, with 9 bases between the two ends. Germline V CDR1 and CDR2: MNHEY, SMNVEV (reference sequence). CDR3 length: 14 amino acids. This CDR3 reads CASSLSGERQPQHF. CDR3 sequence (DNA): TGTGCCAGCAGTTTATCCGGGGAGCGTCAGCCCCAGCATTTT.

V and J are TRBV9 and TRBJ1-3, with D hard to call. This CDR3 region has 18 residues. The V end lost 3 bases, the J end lost 3 bases, and 22 bases lay between the germline ends. Germline loops: CDR1 SGDLS, CDR2 YYNGEE. This CDR3 reads CASSAEGGAKESGNTIYF. The CDR3 nucleotides read TGTGCCAGCAGCGCCGAAGGAGGAGCTAAGGAAAGTGGAAACACCATATATTTT.

V gene TRBV5-1 combines with J gene TRBJ2-2; D is uncertain. V shed 1 base and J shed 6 bases, with 7 bases lying between them. This CDR3 is 13 amino acids long. Germline assignment: CDR1 SGHRS and CDR2 YFSETQ. The CDR3 loop reads CASSLFSSGELFF. The CDR3 DNA sequence: TGCGCCAGCAGCTTGTTTTCGTCCGGGGAGCTGTTTTTT.

The chain uses TRBV5-6 and TRBJ2-1; unclear D gene. CDR3 size: 13 residues. Germline values: CDR1 SGHDT, CDR2 YYEEEE. V lost 4 bases and J lost 8, with 13 bases in between. The DNA of the CDR3 is TGTGCCAGCAGCCTAATGACAAGCCATGAGCAGTTCTTC. Amino acids: CASSLMTSHEQFF.

V gene TRBV11-2 combines with J gene TRBJ2-5; the match to TRBD2 covers 7 bases. Germline CDR1 SGHAT, CDR2 FQNNGV. J gave up 5 bases and V 9 bases, and 9 bases lay outside the gene matches. The CDR3 is made up of 13 amino acids. CDR3 coding DNA: TGTGCCAGTGTACTCGCCGGGGGGGAGACCCAGTACTTC. Translation: CASVLAGGETQYF.

This chain joins TRBV11-2 and TRBJ1-2; D is undetermined. The CDR3 length is 13 residues. Germline V CDR1 and CDR2: SGHAT, FQNNGV. V was pared by 4 bases and J by 5 bases, with 11 bases between. This chain's CDR3 is CASSSLRSYGYTF. The CDR3, as DNA: TGTGCCAGCAGCTCCCTCCGTTCTTATGGCTACACCTTC. Filled out from reference TRBV11-2 and TRBJ1-2, the complete variable domain reads EAGVAQSPRYKIIEKRQSVAFWCNPISGHATLYWYQQILGQGPKLLIQFQNNGVVDDSQLPKDRFSAERLKGVDSTLKIQPAKLEDSAVYLCASSSLRSYGYTFGSGTRLTVV.

The V gene is TRBV27, the J gene TRBJ2-1; a possible D gene is TRBD1 (6 bases). The CDR3 totals 16 residues. CDR1 and CDR2 from the germline V gene are MNHEY and SMNVEV (reference sequence). V was clipped by 3 bases and J by 2 bases, with 14 bases between them. Here the CDR3 reads CASSFGTGPPYNEQFF. CDR3 bases: TGTGCCAGCAGTTTCGGTACAGGGCCTCCCTACAATGAGCAGTTCTTC.

The rearrangement uses TRBV5-1 and TRBJ1-4, with unresolved D. CDR3 length equals 14 residues. Trimming left V 6 bases short and J 0 bases short, with 9 bases between. Germline V gives CDR1 SGHRS, CDR2 YFSETQ. The CDR3 protein is CASKQLATNEKLFF. As DNA, the CDR3 is TGCGCCAGCAAACAGCTTGCAACTAATGAAAAACTGTTTTTT. Full variable domain (outside the CDR3, taken from reference TRBV5-1 and TRBJ1-4): KAGVTQTPRYLIKTRGQQVTLSCSPISGHRSVSWYQQTPGQGLQFLFEYFSETQRNKGNFPGRFSGRQFSNSRSEMNVSTLELGDSALYLCASKQLATNEKLFFGSGTQLSVL.

CDR3 sequence (DNA): TGTGCCAGTAGTCCCAGTCCCGGGACAGGGAATTACTACAATGAGCAGTTCTTC. The encoded protein is CASSPSPGTGNYYNEQFF. V gene TRBV19 combines with J gene TRBJ2-1; 9 bases agree with TRBD1. V gave up 5 bases and J gave up 3 bases; unmatched junction bases: 14. The CDR3 sequence is 18 residues long. Germline CDR1 LNHDA, CDR2 SQIVND (reference sequence). The full variable domain, in which reference TRBV19 and TRBJ2-1 provide the parts outside the CDR3, is DGGITQSPKYLFRKEGQNVTLSCEQNLNHDAMYWYRQDPGQGLRLIYYSQIVNDFQKGDIAEGYSVSREKKESFPLTVTSAQKNPTAFYLCASSPSPGTGNYYNEQFFGPGTRLTVL.

The table lists this clone with a count of one. The V call is TRBV7-5, the J call TRBJ1-6; TRBD1, the table's D call, was not compared with the DNA. TRBV7-5 corresponds to a pseudogene. This CDR3 has 18 amino acids. The CDR3 DNA is TGTGCCAGAAGCTACGCATCGACAGGACCTTTCTATAATTCACCCCTCCACTTT. It is translated as CARSYASTGPFYNSPLHF.

The chain recombines TRBV5-1 with TRBJ2-1; TRBD2 matches at 8 bases. J lost 3 bases, V lost 5 bases, and 10 bases had no gene match. CDR1 is SGHRS and CDR2 is YFSETQ in the germline V gene. This CDR3 contains 16 residues. For the CDR3, the DNA is TGCGCCAGCAGGAGGGAAGGTAGCGGGGTCTACAATGAGCAGTTCTTC. It encodes CASRREGSGVYNEQFF.

The chain's CDR3 is CASSEGTVSYEQYF. The CDR3 DNA sequence: TGTGCCAGCAGCGAGGGGACAGTCTCCTACGAGCAGTACTTC. J is TRBJ2-7 and V is TRBV9, with TRBD1 matching over 7 bases. Germline V gene sequence: CDR1 SGDLS, CDR2 YYNGEE. J was trimmed by 0 bases and V by 3 bases; bases with no gene match: 3. There are 14 residues in the CDR3.

The chain is built from TRBV15 and TRBJ2-1; no reliable D call. In germline, CDR1 is LNHNV, CDR2 YYDKDF (reference sequence). Trimming took 0 bases from V and 0 from J, leaving 12 bases between them. The CDR3 has 17 residues. CDR3 DNA sequence: TGTGCCACCAGCAGAGATCCCCCACCGAGCTCCTACAATGAGCAGTTCTTC. It yields the protein CATSRDPPPSSYNEQFF. The whole variable domain, filled in from reference TRBV15 and TRBJ2-1, reads DAMVIQNPRYQVTQFGKPVTLSCSQTLNHNVMYWYQQKSSQAPKLLFHYYDKDFNNEADTPDNFQSRRPNTSFCFLDIRSPGLGDTAMYLCATSRDPPPSSYNEQFFGPGTRLTVL.

This clone turned up a few times. The chain links TRBV19 to TRBJ2-1; D possibly corresponds to TRBD2 (5 bases). The CDR3 totals 15 residues. V lost 0 bases and J lost 4, with 10 bases in between. Germline V lookup: CDR1 LNHDA, CDR2 SQIVND (reference sequence). This CDR3 reads CASSIDPAGYNEQFF. Here the CDR3 DNA reads TGTGCCAGTAGTATAGATCCGGCGGGTTACAATGAGCAGTTCTTC.

The V and J genes are TRBV6-5 and TRBJ1-6, with D unclear. The CDR3 sequence is 14 residues long. Germline V lookup: CDR1 MNHEY, CDR2 SVGAGI. Trimming cost V 0 bases and J 7 bases, with 7 bases left between them. CDR3 amino acids: CASSYSTGNSPLHF. CDR3 in DNA: TGTGCCAGCAGTTACTCAACGGGAAATTCACCCCTCCACTTT.

This clone was picked up one time. The chain links TRBV9 to TRBJ2-3, with D possibly being TRBD2 (5 bases). The V and J ends lost 7 bases and 1 base respectively, with 10 bases between them. Germline-derived CDR1 and CDR2 are SGDLS and YYNGEE. This CDR3 is built from 13 residues. CDR3 nucleotide sequence: TGTGCCAGCCGGAGTAGCGGCACAGATACGCAGTATTTT. Translated, it gives CASRSSGTDTQYF.

The V gene is TRBV28, the J gene TRBJ2-7, with D hard to call. The germline V gene has CDR1 MDHEN and CDR2 SYDVKM. The CDR3 length is 16 residues. Trimming cost V 4 bases and J 1 base, with 17 bases left between them. Written as DNA, the CDR3 is TGTGCCAGCAGTTCGACTCTATTCATGAATTCCTACGAGCAGTACTTC. Translation: CASSSTLFMNSYEQYF.

V is TRBV9 and J is TRBJ2-7; D is perhaps TRBD1 (6 bases). Trimming cost V 0 bases and J 2 bases, with 9 bases left between them. CDR3 length: 14 residues. Germline-derived CDR1 and CDR2 are SGDLS and YYNGEE. The CDR3 DNA follows: TGTGCCAGCAGCGTAGGACAGGTCGCCTACGAGCAGTACTTC. It is translated as CASSVGQVAYEQYF. Full variable domain (outside the CDR3, taken from reference TRBV9 and TRBJ2-7): DSGVTQTPKHLITATGQRVTLRCSPRSGDLSVYWYQQSLDQGLQFLIQYYNGEERAKGNILERFSAQQFPDLHSELNLSSLELGDSALYFCASSVGQVAYEQYFGPGTRLTVT.

V gene TRBV19 combines with J gene TRBJ2-2, with D hard to call. From germline, CDR1 is LNHDA and CDR2 SQIVND (reference sequence). V lost 4 bases to trimming and J lost 6 bases, with 9 bases between them. The CDR3 runs to 13 residues. The CDR3 spells CASSTLVPGELFF. The CDR3 coding sequence is TGTGCCAGTAGTACCCTAGTTCCCGGGGAGCTGTTTTTT.

The rearrangement links TRBV6-6 to TRBJ2-3; maybe TRBD2 (5 bases). This CDR3 spans 13 amino acids. Germline V lookup: CDR1 MNHNY, CDR2 SVGAGI (reference sequence). V lost 10 bases to trimming and J lost 4 bases, with 15 bases between them. The CDR3 region is CATLGSAADTQYF. The CDR3, as DNA: TGTGCCACCCTGGGTAGCGCCGCAGATACGCAGTATTTT.

This rearrangement joins TRBV2 to TRBJ2-7; D gene unclear. The CDR3 covers 13 residues. CDR1 SNHLY and CDR2 FYNNEI come from the germline V gene. V lost 6 bases and J lost 5, with 14 bases in between. The CDR3 DNA reads as TGTGCCAGCAGACTCACGGTCCGGGACGAGCAGTACTTC. As protein: CASRLTVRDEQYF.

This clone was detected ten times or more. V is TRBV5-4 and J is TRBJ2-2; D uncertain. Germline V CDR1 and CDR2: SGHNT, YYREEE (reference sequence). This CDR3 has 13 residues. Trimming left V 2 bases short and J 4 bases short, with 6 bases between. The chain's CDR3 is CASSFLITGELFF. In DNA, the CDR3 is TGTGCCAGCAGCTTTCTAATCACCGGGGAGCTGTTTTTT.

In its sample, this clone was seen once. The CDR3 DNA follows: TGTGCCAGCGCGGACAGGCTTGGCGAAAAACTGTTTTTT. Residues: CASADRLGEKLFF. The chain is built from TRBV6-4 and TRBJ1-4; 7 bases map to TRBD1. With 8 bases clipped from V and 8 bases from J, the junction kept 8 bases outside the gene matches. The CDR3 is 13 amino acids. Per the germline V gene, CDR1 is MRHNA and CDR2 is SNTAGT.

The sample holds one count of this clone. V gene TRBV3-1 (or the pseudogene TRBV3-2) combines with J gene TRBJ2-7; 7 nucleotides match TRBD1. J lost 12 bases, V lost 1 base, and 9 bases had no gene match. The CDR3 is 13 amino acids. Per germline, CDR1 LGHDT and CDR2 YNNKEL (reference sequence). The chain's CDR3 is CASSQGGQGQPYF. As DNA, the CDR3 is TGTGCCAGCAGCCAAGGGGGCCAGGGACAGCCGTACTTC.

The CDR3 loop is CASSPMDRSNEKLFF. The CDR3 DNA reads as TGTGCCAGCAGCCCGATGGACAGGAGCAATGAAAAACTGTTTTTT. This chain links TRBV9 with TRBJ1-4, with 7 bases lining up with TRBD1. The trim removed 4 bases at V and 5 bases at J, leaving 8 bases unmatched. This CDR3 has 15 residues. CDR1 is SGDLS, CDR2 YYNGEE, per germline.